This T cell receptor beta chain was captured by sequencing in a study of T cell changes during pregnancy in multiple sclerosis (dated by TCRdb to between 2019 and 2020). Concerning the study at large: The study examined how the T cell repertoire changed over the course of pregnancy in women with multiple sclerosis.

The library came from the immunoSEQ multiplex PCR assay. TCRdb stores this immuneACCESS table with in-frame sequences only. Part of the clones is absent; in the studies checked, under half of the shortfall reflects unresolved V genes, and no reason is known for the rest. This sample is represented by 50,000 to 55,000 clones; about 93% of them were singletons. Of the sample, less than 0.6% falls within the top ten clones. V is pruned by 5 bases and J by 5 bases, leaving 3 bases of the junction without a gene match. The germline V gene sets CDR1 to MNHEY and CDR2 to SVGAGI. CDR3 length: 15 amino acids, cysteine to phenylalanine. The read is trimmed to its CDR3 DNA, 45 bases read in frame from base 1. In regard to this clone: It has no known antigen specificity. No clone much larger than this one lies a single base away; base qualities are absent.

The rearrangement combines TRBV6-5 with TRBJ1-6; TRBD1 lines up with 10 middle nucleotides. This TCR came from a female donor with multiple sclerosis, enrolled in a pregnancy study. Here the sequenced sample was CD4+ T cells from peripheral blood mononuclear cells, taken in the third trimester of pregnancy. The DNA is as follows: TGTGCCAGCAGTGGGACAGGGGCGAATAATTCACCCCTCCACTTT. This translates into CASSGTGANNSPLHF.